A selection of T cell receptor beta chains follows, all from one sample in a study of shared clonotypes between healthy human individuals. The table came from immunoSEQ multiplex PCR; TCRdb's copy has only in-frame clones and leaves some out. The table shows about 2 million clones, with roughly 94% occurring only once. Material for sequencing was naive CD4+ T cells sorted from blood. These receptors originate from a man in his late teens or twenties in good health. Both conserved end residues are part of each CDR3. The D gene is left open where the match is weak.

CDR3 protein: CASSEGADF
V gene: TRBV4-1
D gene: TRBD1
J gene: TRBJ2-4

CDR3 protein: CASSVAGNTEAFF
V gene: TRBV2
D gene: -
J gene: TRBJ1-1

CDR3 protein: CASSPGDSYEQYF
V gene: TRBV5-1
D gene: -
J gene: TRBJ2-7

CDR3 protein: CASSPDSADTQYF
V gene: TRBV4-1
D gene: -
J gene: TRBJ2-3

CDR3 protein: CASSRSGISYEQYF
V gene: TRBV27
D gene: -
J gene: TRBJ2-7

CDR3 protein: CASSGFGGTLQETQYF
V gene: TRBV2
D gene: -
J gene: TRBJ2-5

CDR3 protein: CASSFLMSGVSDTQYF
V gene: TRBV4-3
D gene: -
J gene: TRBJ2-3

CDR3 protein: CASSMGPGETQYF
V gene: TRBV7-9
D gene: -
J gene: TRBJ2-5

CDR3 protein: CSVGSVETQYF
V gene: TRBV29-1
D gene: -
J gene: TRBJ2-5

CDR3 protein: CASSPETGGRGSGELFF
V gene: TRBV27
D gene: TRBD1
J gene: TRBJ2-2

CDR3 protein: CASRGQDNQPQHF
V gene: TRBV2
D gene: -
J gene: TRBJ1-5

CDR3 protein: CASSAEPPYEQYF
V gene: TRBV2
D gene: -
J gene: TRBJ2-7

CDR3 protein: CASTGGYSNQPQHF
V gene: TRBV28
D gene: -
J gene: TRBJ1-5

CDR3 protein: CASSVQGMGYEQYF
V gene: TRBV2
D gene: -
J gene: TRBJ2-7

CDR3 protein: CASSGLGQGYEQYF
V gene: TRBV2
D gene: -
J gene: TRBJ2-7

CDR3 protein: CASSLQGPTVQETQYF
V gene: TRBV5-1
D gene: -
J gene: TRBJ2-5

CDR3 protein: CAWGSGSGEKLFF
V gene: TRBV30
D gene: -
J gene: TRBJ1-4

CDR3 protein: CASSLESASANYGYTF
V gene: TRBV5-6
D gene: -
J gene: TRBJ1-2

CDR3 protein: CASSEVGVGTEAFF
V gene: TRBV2
D gene: -
J gene: TRBJ1-1

CDR3 protein: CAWSVPGNSGANVLTF
V gene: TRBV30
D gene: -
J gene: TRBJ2-6

CDR3 protein: CASKTAKGDSPLHF
V gene: TRBV19
D gene: -
J gene: TRBJ1-6